The TCR beta chain described here comes from a study of T cell responses to AZD1222 COVID-19 vaccine listed by TCRdb under 2021. Broadly, across the study: TCR sequencing was performed for 230 to 250 trial participants, of whom 200 to 220 were given two doses of AZD1222 and 26 were given two doses of MenACWY control vaccine. Trial participants were enrolled by age into 18-55, 56-69 and 70-plus year subgroups, with roughly 160, 29 and 62 TCR-sequenced participants respectively.

Inclusive of the bounding cysteine and phenylalanine, the CDR3 is 14 residues long. Only CDR3 DNA remains: 42 bases, in frame from the first base. V and J are truncated by 2 bases and 2 bases respectively, leaving an intervening sequence of 7 bases. As encoded in the germline V gene (reference sequence), CDR1 is SEHNR while CDR2 is FQNEAQ. This specimen's time point label, per the study, means: about 28 days (+/-7) after the second vaccine dose. AZD1222 recipients whose second dose came at about 4 weeks and those whose second dose came at about 12 weeks were combined into one group, since spike-specific TCR depth and breadth did not differ between the two schedules. The vaccinee samples were drawn from two UK trials, COV001 and COV002, one of which was a single-blind randomized controlled phase 2/3 trial testing AZD1222 (ChAdOx1 nCoV-19) in healthy adults. For TCRbeta chain sequencing, PBMC samples were collected from trial participants at day 0 and at day 28 after the second dose.

The CDR3 regions of human TCRbeta chains were analyzed by immunosequencing. In the authors' own workflow: TCRs in the repertoires were matched against a reference library of SARS-CoV-2-specific TCRs that had been generated with the MIRA antigen-specificity platform. Breadth meant the fraction of unique TCRs that were SARS-CoV-2-associated, whereas depth meant the fraction of total T cells that were SARS-CoV-2-associated. Each spike-specific TCR was assigned to its reactive spike region and to a CD4 or CD8 class using the MIRA data. Log10-transformed breadth and depth values were compared by one-way ANOVA with Sidak's multiple comparisons tests. Sourced from immuneACCESS, this table was stored by TCRdb with only in-frame sequences that have V and J called. A share of the clones is absent; for the studies checked, an unresolved V gene accounts for under half, and the remainder has no known explanation. V, J and clone size were drawn from that table, and D and trimming were deduced from the DNA. The sample table holds tens of thousands of clones, of which 92% were seen once. Around 4.5% of the sample is in the top ten clones.

General findings and caveats noted by the study authors: The 56-69-year group was small, and its depth increase did not reach significance, likely because of low power. Because no samples from the day 14 peak response were available, repertoires could be characterized only after the peak T cell response. The whole spike protein was spanned by vaccine-associated CD4 TCRs, and dominant responses were seen in regions 160-218 and 743-854. A significant rise in spike-specific TCR breadth and depth was observed after two AZD1222 doses relative to day 0 and relative to MenACWY recipients. Conclusions about previously exposed vaccinees are limited, since just five or six AZD1222 recipients were seropositive for SARS-CoV-2 at baseline. Most participants were white British and females outnumbered males, and the authors suggested that clonal diversity may have been underestimated. Reportedly, close to half of the unique spike-specific TCRs recognized epitopes lying outside the regions that are mutated in the B.1.351 and B.1.1.7 variants.

Turning to this clone: Its antigen is currently not known. The record has no base qualities; no much larger clone is one base away.

The clonotype comes from an adult who received the AZD1222 COVID-19 vaccine. Sequencing was performed on peripheral blood, taken 28 days after the second AZD1222 dose. The sequence joins TRBV7-9 to TRBJ2-1; the D gene is not confidently resolved. The CDR3 is CASSLNAPYNEQFF. The bases are TGTGCCAGCAGCTTAAATGCCCCCTACAATGAGCAGTTCTTC.